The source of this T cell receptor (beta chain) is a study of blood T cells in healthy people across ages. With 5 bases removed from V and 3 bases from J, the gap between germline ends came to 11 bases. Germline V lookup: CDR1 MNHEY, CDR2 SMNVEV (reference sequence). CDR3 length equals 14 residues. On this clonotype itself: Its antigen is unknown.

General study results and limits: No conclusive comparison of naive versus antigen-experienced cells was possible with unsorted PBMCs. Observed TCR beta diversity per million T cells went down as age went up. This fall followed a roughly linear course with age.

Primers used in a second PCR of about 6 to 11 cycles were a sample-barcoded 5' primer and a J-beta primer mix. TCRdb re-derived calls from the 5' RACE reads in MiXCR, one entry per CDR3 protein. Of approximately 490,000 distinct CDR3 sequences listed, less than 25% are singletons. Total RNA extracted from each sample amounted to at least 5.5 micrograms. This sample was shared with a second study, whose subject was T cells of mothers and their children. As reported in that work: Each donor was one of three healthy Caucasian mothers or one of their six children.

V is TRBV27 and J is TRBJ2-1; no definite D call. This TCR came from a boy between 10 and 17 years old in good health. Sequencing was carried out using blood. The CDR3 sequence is CASSPRPYYNEQFF. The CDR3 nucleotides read TGTGCCAGCAGTCCAAGGCCATACTACAATGAGCAGTTCTTC.